Listed below are T cell receptor beta chains from one sample, sequenced in a study of blood T cell repertoires in COVID-19. Clones were read by immunoSEQ multiplex PCR, and TCRdb kept only the in-frame ones, dropping some. The sample shows over 250,000 clones, approximately 90% of them seen only once. The sequenced sample consisted of peripheral blood. The receptors originated from a young woman with COVID-19, enrolled during active disease. The CDR3 runs from the conserved cysteine through the conserved F or W.

TRBV9,CASSVGGGGDGYTF
TRBV19,CASRKPGQGASTEAFF
TRBV30,CAWSSPTSGPYNEQFF
TRBV2,CASTDRGGGRQPQHF
TRBV11-2,CASSLAGTLLHNEQFF
TRBV18,CASSPGTGLNEQYF
TRBV2,CASTRGLNTGELFF
TRBV3-1/TRBV3-2,CASSYRGSDEQFF
TRBV3-1/TRBV3-2,CASSQVSMGVAGIETQYF
TRBV2,CASTESGTSGPYEQYF
TRBV10-3,CAISWTGETEAFF
TRBV6-5,CASSIDSTDTQYF
TRBV6-6,CASSPSQGRGGGNTIYF
TRBV25-1,CASKGGVNTEAFF
TRBV3-1/TRBV3-2,CASSQPFSATRGLEQYF
TRBV18,CASSPGQRQNTEAFF
TRBV9,CASSWGQGNTGELFF
TRBV9,CASSLGQGWSGELFF
TRBV27,CASSLVGWDSGSSYEQYF
TRBV5-1,CASSFSTGTNEKLFF
TRBV11-2,CASSLGANWETQYF
TRBV6-6,CASRPRQDLYEQYF
TRBV7-9,CASSWASGSSQETQYF
TRBV11-3,CASSSPGLATDTQYF
TRBV15,CATSKFPGGGTGELFF
TRBV4-2,CASSQDGGGYGYTF
TRBV28,CASSPYWQGSNQPQHF
TRBV19,CASKPQSAGSNQPQHF
TRBV7-2,CASSLVSGADTGELFF